Listed below are T cell receptor beta chains from one sample, sequenced in a study of blood T cell repertoires in COVID-19. The assay was immunoSEQ multiplex PCR, and TCRdb's table has in-frame clones only and misses some. The table lists 130,000 or so clones, around 80% of them singletons. The sequenced sample was peripheral blood. The receptors were gathered from an older woman with acute or convalescent COVID-19. CDR3s leave out the opening cysteine and the closing phenylalanine or tryptophan. The order of the fields is V gene, J gene, CDR3 protein.

TRBV29-1,TRBJ1-1,SVVRQSTEAF
TRBV27,TRBJ1-6,ASSLGRSGSSPLH
TRBV7-9,TRBJ1-2,ASSLESQGYT
TRBV7-9,TRBJ1-1,ASSLLTGGASEAF
TRBV5-1,TRBJ1-6,ASSLSQTYNSPLH
TRBV4-1,TRBJ1-3,ASSQQRTGVSGNTIY
TRBV18,TRBJ1-1,ASSPTGGPNTEAF
TRBV29-1,TRBJ1-2,SIEDRNYGYT
TRBV3-1/TRBV3-2,TRBJ1-3,ASSQLYRDSGNTIY
TRBV20-1,TRBJ2-7,SARSGFEQY
TRBV10-3,TRBJ1-1,AISERDIDTEAF
TRBV19,TRBJ2-7,ASKASGVYEQY
TRBV12-3/TRBV12-4,TRBJ2-7,ASSFGRSYEQY
TRBV5-4,TRBJ1-1,ASSLKLNTEAF
TRBV19,TRBJ2-6,ASSIEGGSGANVLT
TRBV2,TRBJ1-2,ASSQGGYT
TRBV24-1,TRBJ2-5,ATSVGRGQETQY
TRBV19,TRBJ1-3,ASRDRGSSGNTIY
TRBV4-2,TRBJ1-2,ASRPVLRDRHHYGYT
TRBV18,TRBJ1-1,ASSMAEYTEAF
TRBV18,TRBJ2-2,ASSPDRIAGNTGELF
TRBV2,TRBJ1-1,ASRGTGNTEAF
TRBV5-1,TRBJ1-1,ASSWAGGNTEAF
TRBV7-8,TRBJ1-2,ASSPGGRPSGYT
TRBV5-1,TRBJ2-5,ASSLGSGGLYQETQY
TRBV5-1,TRBJ1-1,ASSLDHRTEAF
TRBV11-2,TRBJ1-4,ASSLDPRGAGEKLF
TRBV7-3,TRBJ2-1,ASSPRTGSSYNEQF
TRBV10-3,TRBJ2-2,AITSGPLDTGELF
TRBV6-2/TRBV6-3,TRBJ1-1,ASSYSDREAF
TRBV5-1,TRBJ1-1,ASTNTGENTEAF
TRBV19,TRBJ1-6,ASSIYGTGESPLH
TRBV2,TRBJ1-1,ASHQRGMNTEAF
TRBV7-6,TRBJ1-3,ASSLGPSSSGNTIY
TRBV27,TRBJ1-1,ASWDSFWVGAF
TRBV6-1,TRBJ1-5,ASSELAGNQPQH
TRBV29-1,TRBJ1-2,SVDRREGGYT
TRBV19,TRBJ2-1,ASSIGGYSYNEQF
TRBV5-6,TRBJ1-1,ASSYHTEAF
TRBV12-5,TRBJ2-7,ASGRSRNARGFYEQY
TRBV2,TRBJ1-4,ASRAEKLF
TRBV6-5,TRBJ2-3,ASSLGFSTDTQY
TRBV20-1,TRBJ2-1,SASSSHNEQF
TRBV7-9,TRBJ1-2,ASSFNREGT
TRBV24-1,TRBJ1-2,ATSDFRGRDGYT
TRBV27,TRBJ2-1,ASSSPLGGGNNNEQF
TRBV6-5,TRBJ1-1,ASSSPRLYTEAF
TRBV29-1,TRBJ1-2,SVGVREPLRGANYGYT
TRBV12-2,TRBJ1-1,ASRLDPVGSNTEAF
TRBV30,TRBJ1-2,AWSGQGVSGYT
TRBV28,TRBJ2-4,ASRLSGASAKNIQY